One sample yielded the 20 T cell receptor beta chains listed below, sequenced in a study of shared clonotypes between healthy human individuals. Libraries were prepared by immunoSEQ multiplex PCR; TCRdb keeps only in-frame clonotypes and omits some of them. The sample shows about 490,000 clones, 75% to 85% of them seen only once. Sequencing input: PBMCs. Receptors were obtained from a woman between 35 and 50 years old in good health. Some clones in this sample may be carry-over from other donors' samples.

The chain joins TRBV4-1 to TRBJ1-1; maybe TRBD1 (6 bases). The V gene's germline CDR1 is MGHRA and CDR2 YSYEKL. The CDR3 sequence is 18 residues long. V was trimmed by 1 base and J by 0 bases, leaving 18 bases between them. The CDR3 DNA reads as TGCGCCAGCAGCCAAGGGTGGGGGACACGGAAGATGAACACTGAAGCTTTCTTT. The encoded protein is CASSQGWGTRKMNTEAFF.

The chain combines TRBV27 with TRBJ2-2; TRBD2 matches 16 bases. The CDR3 covers 19 residues. V lost 2 bases to trimming and J lost 5 bases; unmatched junction nucleotides: 8. The V gene's germline CDR1 is MNHEY and CDR2 SMNVEV (reference sequence). The CDR3 here is CASSLPGLAGGPGTGELFF. The CDR3 DNA follows: TGTGCCAGCAGTTTACCGGGACTAGCGGGAGGGCCGGGAACCGGGGAGCTGTTTTTT.

The gene calls are TRBV28 and TRBJ1-5; a possible D gene is TRBD1 (5 bases). Between the trimmed V and J ends, which lost 8 bases and 2 bases, there was a span of 19 bases. Germline-derived CDR1 and CDR2 are MDHEN and SYDVKM. The CDR3 extends over 16 amino acids. CDR3 amino acids: CASQLWGRAGNQPQHF. Written as DNA, the CDR3 is TGTGCCAGCCAACTGTGGGGCAGGGCGGGCAATCAGCCCCAGCATTTT.

V gene TRBV9 combines with J gene TRBJ2-5, with TRBD2 identical over 7 bases. Per germline, CDR1 SGDLS and CDR2 YYNGEE. The CDR3 contains 15 residues. V was clipped by 0 bases and J by 5 bases; unmatched bases: 7. The CDR3 here is CASSVAWREPETQYF. The CDR3 DNA reads TGTGCCAGCAGCGTAGCCTGGCGGGAGCCCGAGACCCAGTACTTC.

V and J are TRBV11-2 and TRBJ1-4; 7 nucleotides match TRBD1. This CDR3 contains 14 residues. Germline V lookup: CDR1 SGHAT, CDR2 FQNNGV. The V segment lost 5 bases and the J segment 8 bases; nucleotides outside the gene matches: 8. CDR3 in amino acids: CASSNTGAGEKLFF. DNA for the CDR3: TGTGCCAGCAGCAACACAGGGGCGGGCGAAAAACTGTTTTTT.

J is TRBJ2-5 and V is TRBV6-5, with 8 bases fitting TRBD1. With the DNA end fitting TRBJ2-7 better, the J assignment may be wrong. Germline V gives CDR1 MNHEY, CDR2 SVGAGI. The CDR3 has 13 amino acids. CDR3: CASQGRGPYEQYF. The CDR3 nucleotides read TGTGCCAGCCAGGGCAGGGGGCCGTACGAGCAGTACTTC.

This clone was recorded only once. V is TRBV6-5 and J is TRBJ2-3; D tentatively fits TRBD1 or TRBD2 (5 bases each). CDR1 and CDR2 from the germline V gene are MNHEY and SVGAGI. The ends were cut back, 8 bases at V and 2 bases at J, with 11 bases in the middle. The CDR3 consists of 13 residues. The CDR3 DNA is TGTGCCAGCTCCCGGGACCACACAGATACGCAGTATTTT. Amino acids: CASSRDHTDTQYF.

A few counts support this clone. This chain connects TRBV5-1 to TRBJ2-7, with D possibly matching TRBD2 (5 bases). CDR3 length equals 14 residues. V lost 2 bases to trimming and J lost 7 bases, with 16 bases between them. Germline lookup yields CDR1 SGHRS and CDR2 YFSETQ. CDR3: CASSFQAGSGEQYF. In DNA form, the CDR3 reads TGCGCCAGCAGCTTCCAGGCCGGGTCGGGGGAGCAGTACTTC.

This clone has only one observation. The rearrangement uses TRBV7-3 and TRBJ2-1, with 8 bases fitting TRBD2. The CDR3 consists of 14 residues. V gave up 5 bases and J gave up 8 bases; unmatched junction bases: 8. Germline-derived CDR1 and CDR2 are SGHTA and FQGTGA. CDR3 coding DNA: TGTGCCAGCAGCCCGACTAGCGAATTCGATGAGCAGTTCTTC. It specifies CASSPTSEFDEQFF.

The rearrangement uses TRBV19 and TRBJ2-7, with 7 bases matching TRBD1. J was trimmed by 6 bases and V by 5 bases; bases with no gene match: 10. The germline V gene has CDR1 LNHDA and CDR2 SQIVND (reference sequence). CDR3 length equals 14 residues. This CDR3 is CASSPQTGYGEQYF. The CDR3 bases are TGTGCCAGTAGTCCACAGACAGGGTACGGCGAGCAGTACTTC.

CDR3 DNA sequence: TGTGCCAGCAGTTTGGGTGGACAAGCGGCTTTCTTT. It codes for CASSLGGQAAFF. This chain links TRBV28 with TRBJ1-1; D may be TRBD1 (5 bases). Germline lookup yields CDR1 MDHEN and CDR2 SYDVKM. The CDR3 sequence is 12 residues long. The germline V and J ends were trimmed by 3 bases and 11 bases, with 13 bases remaining between them.

This clone has more than one count but fewer than ten. Different DNA sequences within this sample yield the same CDR3. The chain employs TRBV15 and TRBJ2-1, with no clear D. The CDR3 loop spans 13 amino acids. The V gene lost 0 bases and the J gene lost 7 bases, with 7 bases spanning the gap. Germline CDR1 is LNHNV and CDR2 is YYDKDF (reference sequence). The CDR3 nucleotides read TGTGCCACCAGCAGAGACCTCGGGAATGAGCAGTTCTTC. It codes for CATSRDLGNEQFF.

V is TRBV1 and J is TRBJ2-1; the table's D call, TRBD2, was not checked against the DNA. TRBV1 is listed as a pseudogene. This CDR3 has 16 amino acids. Written as DNA, the CDR3 is TGCACCAGCAGCCAAGATAACGGGAGTTGTTACAATGAGCAGTTCTTC. It encodes CTSSQDNGSCYNEQFF.

This clone was counted once. The rearrangement uses TRBV5-4 and TRBJ2-3; 8 positions match TRBD2. Germline V CDR1 and CDR2: SGHNT, YYREEE (reference sequence). CDR3 length: 14 amino acids. The V gene end was trimmed by 4 bases and the J gene end by 3 bases; junction bases not matched to a gene: 4. The DNA for the CDR3 is TGTGCCAGCAGCCCCGGGGGGGAGACAGATACGCAGTATTTT. Translation: CASSPGGETDTQYF.

CDR3 loop: CASSQTSGTDTQYF. The CDR3 DNA reads as TGTGCCAGCTCACAGACTAGCGGGACAGATACGCAGTATTTT. This chain connects TRBV18 to TRBJ2-3; TRBD2 matches at 10 bases. This CDR3 region has 14 residues. CDR1 is KGHSH, CDR2 LQKENI, per germline. V trimming: 4 bases; J trimming: 3 bases; junction bases outside the gene matches: 1.

The chain combines TRBV7-2 with TRBJ1-4; the match to TRBD1 covers 10 bases. The CDR3 contains 17 residues. CDR1 and CDR2 from the germline V gene are SGHTA and FQGNSA. J was trimmed by 6 bases and V by 4 bases; bases with no gene match: 11. The DNA for the CDR3 is TGTGCCAGCAGCTCCACAAAGTTGGGGACAGGGGATGAAAAACTGTTTTTT. Translation: CASSSTKLGTGDEKLFF.

Only one count was recorded for this clone. The V and J genes are TRBV7-9 and TRBJ1-1, with 8 positions matching TRBD1. CDR3 length: 15 amino acids. The germline V gene has CDR1 SEHNR and CDR2 FQNEAQ (reference sequence). V dropped 5 bases and J dropped 2; count of bases not matched to a gene: 7. The CDR3 nucleotides are TGTGCCAGCAGCCTAGGACAGGGAAGTAACACTGAAGCTTTCTTT. Its protein product is CASSLGQGSNTEAFF.

This clone was counted a few times. V and J are TRBV4-3 and TRBJ2-1, with TRBD2 identical over 12 bases. The length of the CDR3 is 18 residues. The junction had 3 bases not matched to a gene; V was cut back by 0 bases and J by 0 bases. In germline, CDR1 is LGHNA, CDR2 YSLEER. CDR3 residues: CASSQEGLAGSSYNEQFF. The CDR3 DNA follows: TGCGCCAGCAGCCAAGAAGGACTAGCGGGAAGCTCCTACAATGAGCAGTTCTTC.

This chain uses TRBV7-2 with TRBJ1-5, with 8 bases identical to TRBD1. Unmatched junction bases numbered 13, after V lost 0 bases and J lost 6 bases. Germline V gene sequence: CDR1 SGHTA, CDR2 FQGNSA. There are 18 residues in the CDR3. CDR3: CASSLAPGGQGAIQPQHF. CDR3 nucleotides: TGTGCCAGCAGCTTAGCGCCGGGTGGGCAGGGGGCGATTCAGCCCCAGCATTTT.

Points on this clone: Since a much larger clone is just one base distant, this may be a read error. V and J are TRBV25-1 and TRBJ2-5, with D tentatively TRBD1 or TRBD2 (5 bases each). The V gene lost 8 bases and the J gene lost 9 bases, with 19 bases spanning the gap. From germline, CDR1 is MGHDK and CDR2 SYGVNS. This CDR3 is 13 amino acids long. This CDR3 reads CASGVRGFEAQYF. The CDR3, as DNA: TGTGCCAGCGGCGTGAGGGGTTTTGAGGCCCAGTACTTC.